These T cell receptor beta chains were read from a single sample in a study of blood T cell repertoires in COVID-19. Repertoires were generated with immunoSEQ multiplex PCR, while TCRdb's copy carries only in-frame clones and drops some. The sample yields about 42,000 clones, just over 85% seen once. Specimen: peripheral blood. The receptors originated from a man between 65 and 85 years old with acute or convalescent COVID-19. CDR3s include the opening cysteine and the closing phenylalanine or tryptophan.

j_call cdr3_length v_call cdr3_aa
TRBJ1-2 14 TRBV13 CASSRTGDYDGYTF
TRBJ1-1 14 TRBV10-3 CAISEGQINTEAFF
TRBJ1-4 14 TRBV27 CASSLSGAKEKLFF
TRBJ2-7 13 TRBV6-5 CASRYDNDYEQYF
TRBJ2-2 16 TRBV7-3 CASSSSSGSYTGELFF
TRBJ2-5 14 TRBV6-2/TRBV6-3 CASSYAGRGETQYF
TRBJ1-2 13 TRBV2 CASSRQGGLGYTF
TRBJ1-5 15 TRBV15 CATRDGTGHNQPQHF
TRBJ2-7 16 TRBV28 CASSWARDYEAYEQYF
TRBJ2-1 15 TRBV6-7 CASSYETSGYNEQFF
TRBJ2-1 17 TRBV27 CASSSPFRGEAYNEQFF
TRBJ2-1 15 TRBV7-8 CASSLGLPGANEQFF
TRBJ1-1 15 TRBV6-2/TRBV6-3 CASTPSASANTEAFF
TRBJ1-1 14 TRBV4-2 CASSLNPTATEAFF
TRBJ2-1 16 TRBV6-4 CASSDHGTGAMNEQFF
TRBJ2-7 14 TRBV18 CASSQGHTDYEQYF
TRBJ2-2 15 TRBV9 CASSSAGVNTGELFF
TRBJ1-5 15 TRBV19 CASSLHGQGSQPQHF